This T cell receptor (beta chain) was profiled in a study of regulatory T cells in long-lasting Graves disease. Findings and limits, study-wide: Favored gene segments in persistent disease were TRBV28, TRBJ1-2 and TRBJ2-5.

For this clonotype: Its antigen is unidentified. A read error is likely here: a far larger clone is one base away.

This CDR3 is built from 14 residues. V was trimmed by 8 bases and J by 6 bases, leaving 17 bases between them. The germline CDR1 and CDR2 sequences are SNHLY and FYNNEI. Time point given: persistent/refractory GD, antithyroid drugs over 5 years with positive TRAb. PBMC RNA was the source of the TCR library. In building TCR beta libraries, iRepertoire HTBI primers were used together with Arm-PCR of CDR3 regions. TCRdb analysed the multiplex PCR reads with MiXCR anew, one entry per CDR3 protein. The table has approximately 360,000 distinct CDR3 sequences, approximately 25% seen once. This TCR came from a woman aged 40 to 50 with Graves disease. The sample in question was peripheral blood mononuclear cells (PBMCs), obtained when the disease was refractory, from a patient treated with antithyroid drugs. The V gene is TRBV2, the J gene TRBJ1-5, with D possibly matching TRBD1 (6 bases). The CDR3 loop is CASLGPGGSQPQHF. CDR3 sequence (DNA): TGTGCCAGCCTTGGGCCCGGGGGCAGTCAGCCCCAGCATTTT.